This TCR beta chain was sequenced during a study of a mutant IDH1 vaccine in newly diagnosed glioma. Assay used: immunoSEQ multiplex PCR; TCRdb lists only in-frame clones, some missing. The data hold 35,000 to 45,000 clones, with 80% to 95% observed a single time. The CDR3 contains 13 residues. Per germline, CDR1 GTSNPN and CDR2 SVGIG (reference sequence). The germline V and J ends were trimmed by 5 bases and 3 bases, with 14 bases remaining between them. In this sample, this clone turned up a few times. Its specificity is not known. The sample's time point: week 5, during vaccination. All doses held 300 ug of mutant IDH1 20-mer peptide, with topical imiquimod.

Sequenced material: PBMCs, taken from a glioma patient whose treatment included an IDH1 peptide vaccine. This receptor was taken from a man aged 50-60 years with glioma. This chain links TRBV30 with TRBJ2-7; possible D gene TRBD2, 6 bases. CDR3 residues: CAWGTSTFYEQYF. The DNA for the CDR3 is TGTGCCTGGGGGACTTCAACCTTCTACGAGCAGTACTTC.